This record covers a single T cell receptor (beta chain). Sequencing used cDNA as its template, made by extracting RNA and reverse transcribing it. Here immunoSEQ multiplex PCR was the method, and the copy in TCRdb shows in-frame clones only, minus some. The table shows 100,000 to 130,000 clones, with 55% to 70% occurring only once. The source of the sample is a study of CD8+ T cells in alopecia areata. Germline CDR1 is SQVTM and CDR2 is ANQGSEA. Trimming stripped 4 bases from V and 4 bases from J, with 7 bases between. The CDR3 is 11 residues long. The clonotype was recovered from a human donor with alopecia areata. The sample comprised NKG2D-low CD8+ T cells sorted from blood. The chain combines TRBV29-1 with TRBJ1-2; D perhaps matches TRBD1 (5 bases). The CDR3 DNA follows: TGCAGCGTTGTAGACAGCTATGGCTACACCTTC. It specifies CSVVDSYGYTF.